This TCR beta chain stems from a study of CD4 T cells in relation to SARS-CoV-2 and coronaviruses. TCRdb's copy holds only in-frame clones and misses some; the assay was immunoSEQ multiplex PCR. The table records 20,000 to 25,000 clones, 78% of them present only once. CD4+ T cells from unexposed donors were obtained before the COVID-19 pandemic (2011-2018). Isolation of CD4+ T cells took place after nine to ten days in culture. On this clone itself: Its matching antigen is unknown.

This CDR3 region has 15 residues. Germline-derived CDR1 and CDR2 are SGHTA and FQGNSA. V dropped 1 base and J dropped 7; count of bases not matched to a gene: 7. Sequenced: CD4+ T cells from PBMCs, cultured in vitro. The source of this sequence is a human donor in good health. The rearrangement links TRBV7-2 to TRBJ2-7; 10 bases fit TRBD2. The chain's CDR3 is CASSLDGAGGKEQYF. The CDR3 DNA reads as TGTGCCAGCAGCTTAGACGGAGCGGGAGGGAAGGAGCAGTACTTC.